The rows below give T cell receptor beta chains drawn from one sample of a study of blood T cell repertoires in COVID-19. The protocol was immunoSEQ multiplex PCR, while the TCRdb copy is restricted to in-frame clones and leaves out a portion. Seen here are over 65,000 clones, more than 75% observed once, and the top ten hold about a tenth. Sequencing was performed on peripheral blood. The receptors derive from a human donor in a cohort sampled during active COVID-19. The CDR3 runs from the conserved cysteine through the conserved F or W. The D gene is left open where the match is weak.

J gene	V gene	D gene	CDR3 protein	CDR3 DNA
TRBJ2-2	TRBV7-3	.	CASSLSGTGELFF	TGTGCCAGCAGCTTATCCGGCACCGGGGAGCTGTTTTTT
TRBJ2-7	TRBV6-2/TRBV6-3	TRBD2	CASSPTSGGPYYEQYF	TGTGCCAGCAGTCCCACTAGCGGGGGACCCTACTACGAGCAGTACTTC
TRBJ2-3	TRBV27	.	CASSRRRQITDTQYF	TGTGCCAGCAGTCGCAGAAGACAAATCACAGATACGCAGTATTTT
TRBJ2-1	TRBV18	.	CASSVEGVQFF	TGTGCCAGCTCCGTCGAAGGGGTGCAGTTCTTC
TRBJ1-6	TRBV28	.	CASSFRGASPLHF	TGTGCCAGCAGTTTCCGGGGAGCCTCACCCCTCCACTTT
TRBJ2-3	TRBV7-3	.	CASSLTLGGTQYF	TGTGCCAGCAGCTTAACGTTAGGGGGTACGCAGTATTTT
TRBJ2-5	TRBV19	.	CASSTRGLETQYF	TGTGCCAGTAGTACACGGGGGTTAGAGACCCAGTACTTC
TRBJ1-5	TRBV5-6	TRBD1	CASSAGTGPHQPQHF	TGTGCCAGCAGCGCCGGGACAGGACCTCATCAGCCCCAGCATTTT
TRBJ2-3	TRBV4-3	TRBD1	CASSSLGGGTDTQYF	TGCGCCAGCAGCTCCCTAGGGGGCGGCACAGATACGCAGTATTTT
TRBJ1-1	TRBV10-3	.	CAISGFQGGNTEAFF	TGTGCCATCAGTGGATTCCAGGGAGGGAACACTGAAGCTTTCTTT
TRBJ2-1	TRBV6-6	.	CASSPSNEQFF	TGTGCCAGCAGCCCCTCTAATGAGCAGTTCTTC
TRBJ1-2	TRBV29-1	.	CSVRPGSYGYTF	TGCAGCGTTAGGCCGGGAAGCTATGGCTACACCTTC
TRBJ2-4	TRBV6-2/TRBV6-3	.	CASSPGLAKNIQYF	TGTGCCAGCAGCCCCGGACTAGCCAAAAACATTCAGTACTTC
TRBJ2-1	TRBV5-4	TRBD2	CASSLGGLAGLNEQFF	TGTGCCAGCAGCTTGGGGGGGCTAGCGGGGCTTAATGAGCAGTTCTTC